This TCR beta chain originates from a study of blood T cell repertoires in COVID-19. V lost 1 base and J 5 bases, leaving 12 bases between the germline ends. The germline CDR1 and CDR2 sequences are SGDLS and YYNGEE. CDR3 length: 15 amino acids. TCRdb keeps only in-frame clones here, not all; method: immunoSEQ multiplex PCR. The data show a few hundred thousand clones, more than 90% seen once. The material sequenced was peripheral blood. V gene TRBV9 combines with J gene TRBJ2-2, with a tentative D call TRBD2 (6 bases). This clonotype was sampled from a person under 30 with COVID-19, enrolled during active disease. Written as DNA, the CDR3 is TGTGCCAGCAGCGTATCGAGTGCGGGGACCGGGGAGCTGTTTTTT. Protein sequence: CASSVSSAGTGELFF. The whole variable domain, filled in from reference TRBV9 and TRBJ2-2, reads DSGVTQTPKHLITATGQRVTLRCSPRSGDLSVYWYQQSLDQGLQFLIQYYNGEERAKGNILERFSAQQFPDLHSELNLSSLELGDSALYFCASSVSSAGTGELFFGEGSRLTVL.